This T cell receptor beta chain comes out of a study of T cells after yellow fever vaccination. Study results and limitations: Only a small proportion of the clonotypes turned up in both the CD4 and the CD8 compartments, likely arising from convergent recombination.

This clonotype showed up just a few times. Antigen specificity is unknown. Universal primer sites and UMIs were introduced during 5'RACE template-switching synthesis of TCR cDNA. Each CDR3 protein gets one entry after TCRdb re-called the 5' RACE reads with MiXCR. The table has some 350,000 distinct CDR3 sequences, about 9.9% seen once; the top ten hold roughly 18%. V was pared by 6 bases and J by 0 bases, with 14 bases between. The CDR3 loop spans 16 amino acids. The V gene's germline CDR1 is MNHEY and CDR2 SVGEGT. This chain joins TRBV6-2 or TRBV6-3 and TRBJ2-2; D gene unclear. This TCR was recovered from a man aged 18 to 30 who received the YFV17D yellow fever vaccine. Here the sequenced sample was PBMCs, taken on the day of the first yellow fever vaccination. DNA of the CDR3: TGTGCCAGCAGCTACGCCGGGCTGTCGAACACCGGGGAGCTGTTTTTT. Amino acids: CASSYAGLSNTGELFF.